This TCR beta chain was found in a study of cytomegalovirus exposure and HLA in healthy donors. Study overall: The 120 or so validation repertoires, a later analysis reported, used the same platform as the roughly 610 first-cohort repertoires.

Some clones are missing from TCRdb's copy, which holds only in-frame ones; the method was immunoSEQ multiplex PCR. The table has roughly 330,000 clones, 87% seen once. To note about this clone: Its target is not known.

Points from the study as a whole: TCR sequences were mostly rare, though some public TCRs occurred in many donors. As was reported, the classifier diagnosed cytomegalovirus status with high specificity and sensitivity.

This receptor was identified in a woman between 25 and 40 years old in good health and CMV-seropositive. The sequencing sample was made of PBMCs.

The CDR3 nucleotides are TGTGCCAGCATGGGTCTTGGGGGTGGTGCTGAAGCTTTCTTT. Residues: CASMGLGGGAEAFF. The genes are TRBV2 and TRBJ1-1; possibly TRBD1 for D (5 bases). This CDR3 is built from 14 residues. The V and J ends lost 7 bases and 6 bases respectively, with 18 bases between them. Per the germline V gene, CDR1 is SNHLY and CDR2 is FYNNEI. Drawing the rest from reference TRBV2 and TRBJ1-1, the complete variable domain is EPEVTQTPSHQVTQMGQEVILRCVPISNHLYFYWYRQILGQKVEFLVSFYNNEISEKSEIFDDQFSVERPDGSNFTLKIRSTKLEDSAMYFCASMGLGGGAEAFFGQGTRLTVV.